The 28 T cell receptor beta chains in this list originate from one sample, sequenced in a study of Tregs in tolerant kidney transplant recipients. The repertoire was sequenced with immunoSEQ multiplex PCR; TCRdb's copy has only in-frame clones and lacks some. The sample includes 200,000 to 300,000 clones, 80% to 85% of them seen just once. The sequencing sample was made of CD4+ T cells from blood. The receptor set was obtained from a human donor in good health.

This chain joins TRBV5-1 and TRBJ2-5; 7 positions match TRBD2. The J call may be mistaken, given a closer DNA end match to TRBJ2-7. The CDR3 totals 15 residues. Germline V gene data show CDR1 as SGHRS and CDR2 as YFSETQ. CDR3 loop: CASSLEAGAGYEQYF. In DNA form, the CDR3 reads TGCGCCAGCAGCTTGGAGGCGGGAGCGGGTTACGAGCAGTACTTC.

The chain carries TRBV11-2 and TRBJ2-3, with 8 nucleotides matching TRBD2. Germline assignment: CDR1 SGHAT and CDR2 FQNNGV. Losses at the gene ends were 8 bases for V and 3 bases for J; bases not matched to a gene: 16. The CDR3 spans 17 residues. In nucleotides, the CDR3 is TGTGCCAGCGAACTAGCGGTTAATTACCCCAAAACAGATACGCAGTATTTT. As protein: CASELAVNYPKTDTQYF.

This chain links TRBV18 with TRBJ1-4, with 7 bases aligning to TRBD1. Trimming took 3 bases from V and 3 from J; bases not matched to a gene: 4. This CDR3 spans 15 amino acids. CDR1 and CDR2 from the germline V gene are KGHSH and LQKENI. The CDR3 loop is CASSPYRGANEKLFF. In DNA, the CDR3 is TGTGCCAGCTCACCGTACAGGGGAGCTAATGAAAAACTGTTTTTT.

For the CDR3, the DNA is TGTGCCGCAGGAGGGGGGACTAATGAAAAACTGTTTTTT. Residues: CAAGGGTNEKLFF. The chain joins TRBV28 to TRBJ1-4; TRBD1 might be the D (6 bases). This CDR3 has 13 amino acids. Germline V CDR1 and CDR2: MDHEN, SYDVKM. With 11 bases removed from V and 2 bases from J, the gap between germline ends came to 12 bases.

CDR3 nucleotides: TGTGCCAGCAGTGAGGGGGGCAGGGCCGGTTCACCCCTCCACTTT. This gives the protein CASSEGGRAGSPLHF. The chain joins TRBV2 to TRBJ1-6, with a weak D call TRBD1 (6 bases). Trimming took 3 bases from V and 9 from J, leaving 15 bases between them. The CDR3 loop spans 15 amino acids. Looked up from germline, CDR1 is SNHLY and CDR2 is FYNNEI.

The V call is TRBV10-1, the J call TRBJ2-1; D is undetermined. Trimming stripped 3 bases from V and 9 bases from J, with 15 bases between. Germline lookup yields CDR1 WNHNN and CDR2 SYGVQD (reference sequence). The CDR3 covers 14 residues. The CDR3 bases are TGCGCCAGCAGTGAAACTGCAAGTAAACCTGAGCAGTTCTTC. Translated: CASSETASKPEQFF.

This rearrangement joins TRBV2 to TRBJ1-1; 11 nucleotides match TRBD1. The CDR3 consists of 15 residues. Germline CDR1 reads SNHLY; CDR2 reads FYNNEI. The ends lost 10 bases at V and 7 bases at J; junction bases unmatched: 14. As DNA, the CDR3 is TGTGCCACGTTGGACAGGGGGCCACCTAACGATGAAGCTTTCTTT. Amino acid sequence: CATLDRGPPNDEAFF.

The chain joins TRBV5-1 to TRBJ2-2; 8 bases are shared with TRBD1. Germline V CDR1 and CDR2: SGHRS, YFSETQ. Trimming at V came to 0 bases and at J to 5 bases, leaving 6 bases not matched to a gene. This CDR3 is 16 amino acids long. In nucleotides, the CDR3 is TGCGCCAGCAGCTTGGTGCGGACAGGGAGAACCGGGGAGCTGTTTTTT. As protein: CASSLVRTGRTGELFF.

The chain has TRBV2 and TRBJ2-5; TRBD2 aligns across 8 bases. After removal of 7 bases from V and 6 bases from J, the junction contained 7 bases not matched to a gene. This CDR3 is built from 13 residues. CDR1 is SNHLY, CDR2 FYNNEI, per germline. The CDR3 loop reads CASNPGGQQTQYF. The CDR3, as DNA: TGTGCCAGCAATCCGGGGGGGCAGCAGACCCAGTACTTC.

The chain combines TRBV2 with TRBJ2-1; 7 positions match TRBD1. The V and J ends lost 8 bases and 9 bases, in that order; junction bases with no gene match: 7. Germline V gene data show CDR1 as SNHLY and CDR2 as FYNNEI. CDR3 length: 12 amino acids. The CDR3 region is CASCTGVGEQFF. CDR3 DNA sequence: TGTGCCAGCTGTACAGGGGTCGGTGAGCAGTTCTTC. The whole variable domain, remainder taken from reference TRBV2 and TRBJ2-1, is EPEVTQTPSHQVTQMGQEVILRCVPISNHLYFYWYRQILGQKVEFLVSFYNNEISEKSEIFDDQFSVERPDGSNFTLKIRSTKLEDSAMYFCASCTGVGEQFFGPGTRLTVL.

The J gene is TRBJ2-1, the V gene TRBV2, with 8 positions matching TRBD2. With V trimmed by 6 bases and J by 3 bases, 7 bases remained unmatched. Germline V gene data show CDR1 as SNHLY and CDR2 as FYNNEI. The CDR3 runs 15 residues. CDR3 in DNA: TGTGCCAGCAGCGCGGGAGGCACACGCTACAATGAGCAGTTCTTC. It yields the protein CASSAGGTRYNEQFF.

The V call is TRBV4-2, the J call TRBJ2-7; TRBD1 aligns across 9 bases. Germline values: CDR1 LGHNA, CDR2 YNFKEQ. This CDR3 spans 16 amino acids. J gave up 1 base and V 2 bases, and 6 bases lay outside the gene matches. DNA for the CDR3: TGTGCCAGCAGCCAAAGATTGGACAGGGGATCCTACGAGCAGTACTTC. Its protein is CASSQRLDRGSYEQYF.

The J gene is TRBJ1-6, the V gene TRBV14; D gene unclear. Germline assignment: CDR1 SGHDN and CDR2 FVKESK. V lost 5 bases and J 0 bases, leaving 8 bases between the germline ends. This CDR3 region has 15 residues. CDR3 in amino acids: CASSTQSSYNSPLHF. The DNA for the CDR3 is TGTGCCAGCAGCACACAAAGCTCCTATAATTCACCCCTCCACTTT.

This clone came up a few times. The chain recombines TRBV19 with TRBJ2-1, with TRBD2 matching over 9 bases. Trimming cost V 5 bases and J 13 bases; bases outside gene matches: 9. The germline V gene encodes CDR1 LNHDA and CDR2 SQIVND (reference sequence). This CDR3 contains 13 residues. CDR3 residues: CASSPQAGGVQFF. The CDR3 DNA follows: TGTGCCAGTAGTCCACAGGCGGGAGGGGTACAGTTCTTC.

The chain recombines TRBV28 with TRBJ1-6; D remains ambiguous. The CDR3 has 12 residues. Germline V CDR1 and CDR2: MDHEN, SYDVKM. Trimming shortened V by 3 bases and J by 6 bases, and 3 bases separated the two germline ends. CDR3 DNA: TGTGCCAGCAGTTTTACTAATTCACCCCTCCACTTT. This translates into CASSFTNSPLHF.

This chain connects TRBV23-1 to TRBJ1-2, with D possibly being TRBD1 (5 bases). TRBV23-1 is an open reading frame, and its role is uncertain. This CDR3 has 15 residues. V was shortened by 4 bases and J by 2 bases, with 14 bases between the two germline ends. The CDR3 sequence: CASSLQMDTNYGYTF. Written as DNA, the CDR3 is TGCGCCAGCAGTCTCCAGATGGACACCAACTATGGCTACACCTTC.

The rearrangement links TRBV27 to TRBJ2-2; 8 nucleotides align to TRBD2. CDR3 length: 17 residues. Germline CDR1 and CDR2: MNHEY and SMNVEV (reference sequence). Germline trimming cut 5 bases from V and 2 bases from J; bases unmatched to any gene: 10. DNA of the CDR3: TGTGCCAGCAGTCACACTGGGCGGGGGGCTAACACCGGGGAGCTGTTTTTT. It specifies CASSHTGRGANTGELFF.

This clone was found a few times. The chain couples TRBV5-6 to TRBJ2-7, with TRBD2 matching over 10 bases. There are 14 residues in the CDR3. Per the germline V gene, CDR1 is SGHDT and CDR2 is YYEEEE. Germline trimming cut 10 bases from V and 6 bases from J; bases unmatched to any gene: 13. The CDR3 DNA reads as TGTGCCTCCATGCGTTTCAGCGGGAGGGGCGAGCAGTACTTC. Amino acids: CASMRFSGRGEQYF. The variable domain in full, with the rest retrieved from reference TRBV5-6 and TRBJ2-7, is DAGVTQSPTHLIKTRGQQVTLRCSPKSGHDTVSWYQQALGQGPQFIFQYYEEEERQRGNFPDRFSGHQFPNYSSELNVNALLLGDSALYLCASMRFSGRGEQYFGPGTRLTVT.

The rearrangement uses TRBV29-1 and TRBJ2-5; D perhaps matches TRBD1 (6 bases). Germline CDR1 is SQVTM and CDR2 is ANQGSEA. There are 12 residues in the CDR3. The V gene lost 3 bases and the J gene lost 5 bases, with 10 bases spanning the gap. CDR3 DNA sequence: TGCAGCGTTGACTGGACAGTTGAGACCCAGTACTTC. Residues: CSVDWTVETQYF.

The chain has TRBV5-1 and TRBJ2-1; weak D call: TRBD2 (5 bases). The CDR3 is 13 amino acids. The germline V and J ends were trimmed by 1 base and 8 bases, with 10 bases remaining between them. CDR1 is SGHRS, CDR2 YFSETQ, per germline. The CDR3 sequence: CASSLFLGDEQFF. CDR3 DNA sequence: TGCGCCAGCAGCTTGTTCCTCGGGGATGAGCAGTTCTTC. The full variable domain, rest sourced from reference TRBV5-1 and TRBJ2-1, is KAGVTQTPRYLIKTRGQQVTLSCSPISGHRSVSWYQQTPGQGLQFLFEYFSETQRNKGNFPGRFSGRQFSNSRSEMNVSTLELGDSALYLCASSLFLGDEQFFGPGTRLTVL.

CDR3 region: CASRPLRASTYEQYF. As DNA, the CDR3 is TGTGCCAGCAGGCCCCTTCGGGCGTCAACTTACGAGCAGTACTTC. The chain couples TRBV27 to TRBJ2-7; the D is unclear. The germline CDR1 and CDR2 sequences are MNHEY and SMNVEV (reference sequence). V was clipped by 6 bases and J by 4 bases, with 19 bases between them. This CDR3 contains 15 residues.

This clone was found once. CDR3 DNA sequence: TGCGCCAGCAGCTTGTCAGCTATGGGTAGGACGGGCGTCCTGAATACGCAGTATTTT. As protein: CASSLSAMGRTGVLNTQYF. The chain carries TRBV5-1 and TRBJ2-3; no clear D gene. V was cut by 1 base and J by 7 bases, with 28 bases left in between. Germline values: CDR1 SGHRS, CDR2 YFSETQ. CDR3 length: 19 amino acids.

The chain couples TRBV10-3 to TRBJ2-5; TRBD2 might be the D (7 bases). CDR1 and CDR2 from the germline V gene are ENHRY and SYGVKD. V was shortened by 8 bases and J by 5 bases, with 21 bases between the two germline ends. This CDR3 spans 15 amino acids. This CDR3 is CAISERGLRGETQYF. Here the CDR3 DNA reads TGTGCCATCTCGGAGAGGGGACTAAGGGGGGAGACCCAGTACTTC.

This clone occurred a few times. V and J are TRBV5-6 and TRBJ2-7; 11 nucleotides match TRBD2. Germline loops: CDR1 SGHDT, CDR2 YYEEEE. The CDR3 consists of 15 residues. V shed 0 bases, J shed 6 bases, and the junction held 5 bases outside the gene matches. CDR3 in DNA: TGTGCCAGCAGCTTGGGTAGCGGGGGGGCCGGCGAGCAGTACTTC. Its translation: CASSLGSGGAGEQYF.

This chain joins TRBV6-1 and TRBJ1-2, with TRBD1 as a possible D gene (5 bases). Deletions cut 6 bases from V and 6 bases from J, with 17 bases between. Germline CDR1 is MNHNS and CDR2 is SASEGT. This CDR3 has 14 residues. The CDR3 nucleotides read TGTGCCAGCAGGCCCAGGGATTACTACGATGGCTACACCTTC. Its translation: CASRPRDYYDGYTF.

This clone was recorded only once. CDR3 amino acids: CASSFGSGANVLTF. DNA of the CDR3: TGTGCCAGCAGCTTCGGTTCTGGGGCCAACGTCCTGACTTTC. The chain has TRBV11-3 and TRBJ2-6; D is undetermined. Germline lookup yields CDR1 SGHNT and CDR2 YENEEA. V gave up 3 bases and J gave up 1 base, with 4 bases separating them. The CDR3 consists of 14 residues.

CDR3 protein: CASSLDFSWAWYF. CDR3 sequence (DNA): TGCGCCAGCAGCTTGGATTTCAGTTGGGCTTGGTACTTC. The chain couples TRBV5-1 to TRBJ2-7; no clear D. The CDR3 runs to 13 residues. Deletions cut 0 bases from V and 12 bases from J, with 16 bases between. CDR1 is SGHRS, CDR2 YFSETQ, per germline.

The chain uses TRBV14 and TRBJ2-4, with D unclear. This CDR3 is built from 13 residues. V was clipped by 0 bases and J by 8 bases, with 8 bases between them. Germline lookup yields CDR1 SGHDN and CDR2 FVKESK. The CDR3 reads CASSQDVLYIQYF. The CDR3 nucleotides read TGTGCCAGCAGCCAAGACGTGCTATACATTCAGTACTTC.